This passage covers 17 T cell receptor beta chains from one sample sequenced in a study of shared clonotypes between healthy human individuals. Only in-frame clones appear in the TCRdb table, and some are missing; sequencing was by immunoSEQ multiplex PCR. Among over a million clones listed, around four fifths were seen once. The sequencing sample was made of memory CD4+ T cells sorted from blood. Subset indicated: CD45RA-negative fraction. The receptor set was obtained from a man aged 18 to 35 in good health.

The chain joins TRBV30 to TRBJ2-7; 7 bases match TRBD2. Per the germline V gene, CDR1 is GTSNPN and CDR2 is SVGIG (reference sequence). V dropped 1 base and J dropped 2; count of bases not matched to a gene: 5. There are 14 residues in the CDR3. The CDR3 spells CAWSELLAAYEQYF. CDR3 nucleotides: TGTGCCTGGAGTGAACTGCTAGCGGCCTACGAGCAGTACTTC. The full variable domain, rest sourced from reference TRBV30 and TRBJ2-7, is SQTIHQWPATLVQPVGSPLSLECTVEGTSNPNLYWYRQAAGRGLQLLFYSVGIGQISSEVPQNLSASRPQDRQFILSSKKLLLSDSGFYLCAWSELLAAYEQYFGPGTRLTVT.

The CDR3, as DNA: TGTGCCAGTAGTATTCTGGGACAGAAGGACTCTAACTATGGCTACACCTTC. This encodes CASSILGQKDSNYGYTF. This chain connects TRBV19 to TRBJ1-2, with 7 bases fitting TRBD1. The V and J ends lost 3 bases and 0 bases, in that order; junction bases with no gene match: 10. Germline CDR1 and CDR2: LNHDA and SQIVND (reference sequence). The CDR3 contains 17 residues.

V usage is TRBV11-2 and J usage is TRBJ2-3, with 8 bases aligning to TRBD2. The germline V gene encodes CDR1 SGHAT and CDR2 FQNNGV. CDR3 size: 16 residues. The J segment lost 2 bases and the V segment lost 1 base, leaving 5 bases of the junction unmatched. In DNA form, the CDR3 reads TGTGCCAGCAGCTTAGGACGGGGGGGCCTCACAGATACGCAGTATTTT. Translating it yields CASSLGRGGLTDTQYF.

The chain recombines TRBV15 with TRBJ2-1, with TRBD1 matching over 7 bases. The V gene's germline CDR1 is LNHNV and CDR2 YYDKDF (reference sequence). V lost 2 bases and J lost 5; bases outside the gene matches: 12. CDR3 length: 17 amino acids. The DNA for the CDR3 is TGTGCCACCAGCAGATCCCCCGGGACAGAAATCGACAATGAGCAGTTCTTC. It is translated as CATSRSPGTEIDNEQFF. Together with reference TRBV15 and TRBJ2-1, the CDR3 gives the full variable domain: DAMVIQNPRYQVTQFGKPVTLSCSQTLNHNVMYWYQQKSSQAPKLLFHYYDKDFNNEADTPDNFQSRRPNTSFCFLDIRSPGLGDTAMYLCATSRSPGTEIDNEQFFGPGTRLTVL.

This clone was picked up many times. The chain is built from TRBV19 and TRBJ2-7; 9 bases match TRBD1. CDR3 size: 15 residues. From germline, CDR1 is LNHDA and CDR2 SQIVND (reference sequence). The J segment lost 8 bases and the V segment lost 1 base, leaving 9 bases of the junction unmatched. CDR3 sequence: CASSIGLDRGVKQYF. CDR3 nucleotide sequence: TGTGCCAGTAGTATAGGTTTGGACAGGGGAGTGAAGCAGTACTTC.

The CDR3 loop is CAISDIYGYTF. The CDR3 DNA sequence: TGTGCCATCAGTGACATTTATGGCTACACCTTC. The rearrangement joins TRBV10-3 to TRBJ1-2; no definite D call. The germline V gene has CDR1 ENHRY and CDR2 SYGVKD. The length of the CDR3 is 11 residues. V dropped 3 bases and J dropped 5 bases, with 4 bases sitting between them.

This chain connects TRBV7-6 to TRBJ2-3; TRBD1 might be the D (5 bases). The V end lost 0 bases, the J end lost 3 bases, and 10 bases lay between the germline ends. The CDR3 is made up of 15 amino acids. Germline values: CDR1 SGHVS, CDR2 FNYEAQ. Written as DNA, the CDR3 is TGTGCCAGCAGCTTAGCGGTCGCAGGGACAGATACGCAGTATTTT. Its translation: CASSLAVAGTDTQYF.

The chain is built from TRBV30 and TRBJ2-7, with a weak D call TRBD1 (6 bases). CDR3 length: 15 amino acids. Germline V gene lookup returns CDR1 GTSNPN and CDR2 SVGIG (reference sequence). Between the trimmed V and J ends, which lost 0 bases and 4 bases, there was a span of 16 bases. This chain's CDR3 is CAWSVSGRGFYEQYF. As DNA, the CDR3 is TGTGCCTGGAGTGTATCTGGCAGGGGATTTTACGAGCAGTACTTC.

The V gene is TRBV7-9, the J gene TRBJ2-1; 9 bases line up with TRBD2. The CDR3 contains 15 residues. CDR1 and CDR2 (germline): SEHNR, FQNEAQ (reference sequence). With 0 bases clipped from V and 9 bases from J, the junction kept 6 bases outside the gene matches. Written as DNA, the CDR3 is TGTGCCAGCAGCTTAGCGGGGGGACTAGCCTCTGAGCAGTTCTTC. Protein sequence: CASSLAGGLASEQFF.

Ten or more counts support this clone. This rearrangement joins TRBV30 to TRBJ2-3; no reliable D call. CDR3 length equals 14 residues. Germline CDR1 GTSNPN, CDR2 SVGIG (reference sequence). The V end lost 2 bases, the J end lost 0 bases, and 9 bases lay between the germline ends. The CDR3 bases are TGTGCCTGGAGTAGGTACTATAGCACAGATACGCAGTATTTT. As protein: CAWSRYYSTDTQYF.

Comment on this clone: This sample includes further DNA sequences coding for the same CDR3. V gene TRBV5-1 combines with J gene TRBJ2-7, with 7 bases that match TRBD1. Germline CDR1 SGHRS, CDR2 YFSETQ. The J segment lost 4 bases and the V segment lost 2 bases, leaving 6 bases of the junction unmatched. The length of the CDR3 is 14 residues. CDR3 residues: CASSLGDRAYEQYF. The CDR3 nucleotides read TGCGCCAGCAGCTTAGGAGACAGGGCATACGAGCAGTACTTC.

The J gene is TRBJ2-2, the V gene TRBV6-5; 8 nucleotides agree with TRBD1. The junction had 3 bases not matched to a gene; V was cut back by 6 bases and J by 3 bases. Germline V CDR1 and CDR2: MNHEY, SVGAGI. This CDR3 has 14 residues. This chain's CDR3 is CASRGTGYTGELFF. Written as DNA, the CDR3 is TGTGCCAGCAGAGGGACAGGTTACACCGGGGAGCTGTTTTTT.

The chain is built from TRBV4-3 and TRBJ2-2; 11 bases line up with TRBD1. Per germline, CDR1 LGHNA and CDR2 YSLEER. The CDR3 runs 17 residues. After removal of 5 bases from V and 2 bases from J, the junction contained 7 bases not matched to a gene. As DNA, the CDR3 is TGCGCCAGCAGCGCAGACGGGACAGGGGGTAACACCGGGGAGCTGTTTTTT. Translating gives CASSADGTGGNTGELFF.

This clone showed up just once. The junction differs from germline at one of its ends, possibly a read error. The chain couples TRBV7-7 to TRBJ1-3, with D hard to call. The CDR3 runs to 14 residues. Germline CDR1 and CDR2: SSHAT and FNYEAQ (reference sequence). The CDR3 protein is CASSDGTDRNTIYF. The CDR3, as DNA: TGTGCTAGCAGCGATGGAACAGATCGAAACACCATATATTTT.

The V and J genes are TRBV5-1 and TRBJ2-5; 8 nucleotides line up with TRBD2. Germline V lookup: CDR1 SGHRS, CDR2 YFSETQ. The CDR3 contains 15 residues. The ends lost 0 bases at V and 5 bases at J; junction bases unmatched: 6. CDR3 protein: CASSLGLALGETQYF. In DNA form, the CDR3 reads TGCGCCAGCAGCTTGGGACTAGCGCTGGGGGAGACCCAGTACTTC.

The J gene is TRBJ2-2, the V gene TRBV7-2, with D possibly being TRBD1 or TRBD2 (5 bases each). Germline lookup yields CDR1 SGHTA and CDR2 FQGNSA. The CDR3 has 14 amino acids. V lost 1 base and J 7 bases, leaving 10 bases between the germline ends. In DNA, the CDR3 is TGTGCCAGCAGCTTAGGGGGGAGTCTCGGGGAGCTGTTTTTT. Encoded protein: CASSLGGSLGELFF.

Only a few counts were recorded for this clone. The rearrangement joins TRBV6-5 to TRBJ1-1; a possible D gene is TRBD1 (6 bases). CDR3 length: 12 amino acids. Germline V gene data show CDR1 as MNHEY and CDR2 as SVGAGI. Deletions cut 5 bases from V and 11 bases from J, with 15 bases between. As DNA, the CDR3 is TGTGCCAGCAGTCCCGGAGGGGGTAGCGCTTTCTTT. Amino acids: CASSPGGGSAFF.